The rows below give T cell receptor beta chains drawn from one sample of a study of blood T cells in healthy people across ages. TCRdb re-called the 5' RACE reads through MiXCR, storing one row per CDR3 protein. The sample lists 700,000 or so distinct CDR3 sequences, 22% seen once, with roughly 22% in the top ten. Material for sequencing was blood. The receptors originated from a man aged 70 or older in good health. Each CDR3 is given with its conserved first and last residue. The D gene is left open where the match is weak. The size entry is marked missing in some rows and otherwise reads once, few, many or a size class.

V gene: TRBV19; clone size: few; D gene: .; J gene: TRBJ2-5; CDR3 protein: CASSIPGTSQETQYF; CDR3 DNA: TGTGCCAGTAGTATTCCAGGGACAAGTCAAGAGACCCAGTACTTC
V gene: TRBV7-6; clone size: .; D gene: .; J gene: TRBJ2-1; CDR3 protein: CASSLLGEDYNEQFF; CDR3 DNA: TGTGCCAGCAGCTTGCTGGGCGAAGACTACAATGAGCAGTTCTTC
V gene: TRBV7-2; clone size: .; D gene: .; J gene: TRBJ1-1; CDR3 protein: CASSLDSRSSAEAFF; CDR3 DNA: TGTGCCAGCAGCTTAGATAGCAGGAGCTCGGCTGAAGCTTTCTTT
V gene: TRBV4-3; clone size: .; D gene: .; J gene: TRBJ2-1; CDR3 protein: CASSQIRSARYNEQFF; CDR3 DNA: TGCGCCAGCAGCCAAATTCGTAGCGCGCGTTACAATGAGCAGTTCTTC
V gene: TRBV7-2; clone size: .; D gene: .; J gene: TRBJ2-5; CDR3 protein: CASSRNRPGWGETQYF; CDR3 DNA: TGTGCCAGCAGCCGGAATCGTCCGGGCTGGGGAGAGACCCAGTACTTC
V gene: TRBV18; clone size: many; D gene: TRBD1; J gene: TRBJ1-1; CDR3 protein: CASSRGGWTEAFF; CDR3 DNA: TGTGCCAGCTCTCGAGGGGGCTGGACTGAAGCTTTCTTT
V gene: TRBV3-1; clone size: .; D gene: .; J gene: TRBJ1-4; CDR3 protein: CASSQLGRGNEKLFF; CDR3 DNA: TGTGCCAGCAGCCAGTTAGGGCGGGGTAATGAAAAACTGTTTTTT
V gene: TRBV7-9; clone size: few; D gene: .; J gene: TRBJ2-3; CDR3 protein: CASSESGAGTQYF; CDR3 DNA: TGTGCCAGCAGCGAATCCGGGGCCGGTACGCAGTATTTT
V gene: TRBV19; clone size: .; D gene: .; J gene: TRBJ1-2; CDR3 protein: CASYRVRYGYTF; CDR3 DNA: TGTGCCTCTTACAGGGTTAGGTATGGCTACACCTTC
V gene: TRBV14; clone size: .; D gene: .; J gene: TRBJ2-6; CDR3 protein: CASSLLGNPGANVLTF; CDR3 DNA: TGTGCCAGCAGCCTGCTGGGGAACCCCGGGGCCAACGTCCTGACTTTC
V gene: TRBV27; clone size: few; D gene: TRBD1; J gene: TRBJ1-4; CDR3 protein: CASRKQGATEKPFF; CDR3 DNA: TGTGCCAGCCGGAAACAGGGGGCGACTGAAAAACCGTTTTTT
V gene: TRBV7-3; clone size: few; D gene: TRBD2; J gene: TRBJ2-2; CDR3 protein: CASSGSTSGSFLDTGELFF; CDR3 DNA: TGTGCCAGCAGCGGCTCGACTAGCGGGAGCTTCTTGGACACCGGGGAGCTGTTTTTT